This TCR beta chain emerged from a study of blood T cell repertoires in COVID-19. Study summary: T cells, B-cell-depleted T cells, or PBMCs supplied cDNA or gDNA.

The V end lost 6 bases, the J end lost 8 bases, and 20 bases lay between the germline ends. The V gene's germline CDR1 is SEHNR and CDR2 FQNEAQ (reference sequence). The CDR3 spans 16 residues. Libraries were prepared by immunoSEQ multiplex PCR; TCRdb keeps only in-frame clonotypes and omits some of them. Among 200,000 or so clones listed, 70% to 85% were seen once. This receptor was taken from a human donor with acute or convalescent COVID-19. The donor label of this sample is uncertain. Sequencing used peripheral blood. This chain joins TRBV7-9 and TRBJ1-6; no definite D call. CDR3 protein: CASSPPPDLGYSPLHF. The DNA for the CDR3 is TGTGCCAGCAGTCCCCCCCCGGATCTAGGATATTCACCCCTCCACTTT.